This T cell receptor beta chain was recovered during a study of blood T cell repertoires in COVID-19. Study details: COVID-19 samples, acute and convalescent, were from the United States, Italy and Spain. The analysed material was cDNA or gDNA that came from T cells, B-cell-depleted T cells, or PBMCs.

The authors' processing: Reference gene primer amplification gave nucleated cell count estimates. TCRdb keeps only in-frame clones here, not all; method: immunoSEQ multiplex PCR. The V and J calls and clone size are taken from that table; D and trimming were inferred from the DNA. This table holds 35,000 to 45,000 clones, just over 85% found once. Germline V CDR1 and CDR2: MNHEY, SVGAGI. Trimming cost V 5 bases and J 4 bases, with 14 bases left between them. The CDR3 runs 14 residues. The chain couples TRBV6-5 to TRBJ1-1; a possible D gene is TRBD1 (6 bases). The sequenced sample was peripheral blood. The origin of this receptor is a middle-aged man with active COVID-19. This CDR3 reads CASSNVQGSTEAFF. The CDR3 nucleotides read TGTGCCAGCAGTAACGTACAGGGAAGCACTGAAGCTTTCTTT.